One sample yielded the 16 T cell receptor beta chains listed below, sequenced in a study of vaccination and CD4 T cells after COVID-19 (dated by TCRdb to about 2022). For these receptors, no antigen is known. Libraries were constructed by PCR. The instrument given in TCRdb is Illumina iSeq 100. TCR sequencing of DNA from cultured CD4+ T cells used the Oncomine TCR Beta short-read assay at the Johns Hopkins FTIC core. In-frame beta chains were kept once TCRdb had trimmed the public reads at Q25 with fastp and called clones with MiXCR. CDR3 protein sequences are deduplicated, and each keeps its most common genes and DNA. The sample has roughly 20,000 distinct CDR3 sequences on record, approximately 26% of them singletons. About a tenth of the sample is taken by the ten largest. This specimen's treatment or condition label, per the study, means: approximately 9-day PBMC culture with coronavirus spike peptide pools or control peptides (ViraFEST assay).

Source material: cultured CD4+ T cells from blood. Receptors were obtained from a human donor with COVID-19.

This rearrangement joins TRBV28 to TRBJ2-7; tentative D call: TRBD2 (5 bases). The CDR3 contains 15 residues. Germline CDR1 MDHEN, CDR2 SYDVKM. The V end lost 9 bases, the J end lost 0 bases, and 18 bases lay between the germline ends. This CDR3 reads CASGSAGSTSYEQYF. The CDR3 DNA is TGTGCCAGTGGCTCTGCGGGCAGTACCTCCTACGAGCAGTACTTC.

This clonotype was recorded a few times. V and J are TRBV5-8 and TRBJ1-4; 7 bases agree with TRBD1. The germline CDR1 and CDR2 sequences are SGHTS and YDEGEE. The CDR3 consists of 17 residues. V lost 0 bases to trimming and J lost 0 bases; unmatched junction nucleotides: 5. In DNA form, the CDR3 reads TGTGCCAGCAGCTTGGTGGGACAGTCTGCAACTAATGAAAAACTGTTTTTT. Translating gives CASSLVGQSATNEKLFF.

This clonotype was observed once. The CDR3 DNA sequence: TGTGCCAGTAGTAACATGACAGGCCCAAGCTCTGGGGCCAACGTCCTGACTTTC. Protein sequence: CASSNMTGPSSGANVLTF. The V gene is TRBV19, the J gene TRBJ2-6; D is possibly TRBD1 (6 bases). CDR1 is LNHDA and CDR2 is SQIVND in the germline V gene (reference sequence). Deletions cut 4 bases from V and 0 bases from J, with 16 bases between. The length of the CDR3 is 18 residues.

The V and J genes are TRBV10-3 and TRBJ2-5; D is undetermined. This CDR3 spans 16 amino acids. With 4 bases removed from V and 5 bases from J, the gap between germline ends came to 20 bases. Germline assignment: CDR1 ENHRY and CDR2 SYGVKD. The CDR3 reads CAISAIRAESQETQYF. The CDR3 DNA sequence: TGTGCCATCAGTGCGATCCGGGCGGAAAGCCAGGAGACCCAGTACTTC.

This clonotype showed up just a few times. The chain links TRBV20-1 to TRBJ2-3; no firm D call. V lost 2 bases and J lost 3, with 12 bases in between. Per germline, CDR1 DFQATT and CDR2 SNEGSKA (reference sequence). The CDR3 sequence is 14 residues long. The CDR3: CSARRLEPTDTQYF. The DNA of the CDR3 is TGCAGTGCTAGAAGGCTTGAGCCTACAGATACGCAGTATTTT.

This CDR3 is CSASHGQGRTYGYTF. CDR3 DNA: TGCAGTGCTAGCCACGGGCAGGGACGGACCTATGGCTACACCTTC. The chain recombines TRBV20-1 with TRBJ1-2, with D perhaps matching TRBD1 (5 bases). The CDR3 extends over 15 amino acids. With 3 bases removed from V and 4 bases from J, the gap between germline ends came to 18 bases. Germline assignment: CDR1 DFQATT and CDR2 SNEGSKA (reference sequence).

This clonotype was counted a few times. V usage is TRBV19 and J usage is TRBJ1-6, with D possibly being TRBD1 (6 bases). The CDR3 consists of 14 residues. Trimming shortened V by 8 bases and J by 5 bases, and 13 bases separated the two germline ends. Looked up from germline, CDR1 is LNHDA and CDR2 is SQIVND (reference sequence). The CDR3 sequence is CASQSGQNNSPLHF. The CDR3 DNA reads as TGTGCCAGTCAAAGTGGACAGAATAATTCACCCCTCCACTTT.

In its sample, this clonotype was seen a few times. This chain connects TRBV4-2 to TRBJ1-2; unclear D gene. The CDR3 length is 11 residues. With 0 bases removed from V and 9 bases from J, the gap between germline ends came to 5 bases. Germline lookup yields CDR1 LGHNA and CDR2 YNFKEQ. The CDR3 region has the DNA TGTGCCAGCAGCCAAGATATGCGCTACACCTTC. Encoded protein: CASSQDMRYTF.

As concerns this clonotype: A much larger clone sits a single nucleotide away, making a read error possible. This chain joins TRBV20-1 and TRBJ1-3; tentatively, D is TRBD1 (6 bases). Looked up from germline, CDR1 is DFQATT and CDR2 is SNEGSKA (reference sequence). This CDR3 contains 16 residues. CDR3 nucleotides: TGCAGTGCTAGCCGACCGGGACAAGCCTCTGGAAACACCACATATTTT. Translation: CSASRPGQASGNTTYF.

This chain joins TRBV12-3 or TRBV12-4 and TRBJ2-5, with a weak D call TRBD2 (6 bases). The CDR3 loop spans 14 amino acids. V was cut by 6 bases and J by 5 bases, with 16 bases left in between. Here the CDR3 DNA reads TGTGCCAGCAGCCCGGAGGGGCCGGGGGAGACCCAGTACTTC. Translating gives CASSPEGPGETQYF.

This clonotype was recorded a few times. The rearrangement joins TRBV6-4 to TRBJ1-5; D is perhaps TRBD1 (6 bases). Germline V gene data show CDR1 as MRHNA and CDR2 as SNTAGT. The CDR3 has 15 amino acids. The V end lost 2 bases, the J end lost 2 bases, and 10 bases lay between the germline ends. The CDR3: CASSDGAGGNQPQHF. The CDR3 bases are TGTGCCAGCAGTGACGGAGCAGGGGGCAATCAGCCCCAGCATTTT.

This clonotype was detected only a few times. This chain links TRBV11-2 with TRBJ2-5, with TRBD2 matching over 14 bases. This CDR3 contains 16 residues. CDR1 and CDR2 (germline): SGHAT, FQNNGV. The J segment lost 5 bases and the V segment lost 5 bases, leaving 7 bases of the junction unmatched. This chain's CDR3 is CASSPGLAGGWETQYF. CDR3 in DNA: TGTGCCAGCAGCCCCGGACTAGCGGGGGGCTGGGAGACCCAGTACTTC.

The chain carries TRBV5-6 and TRBJ1-1; D not resolved. The length of the CDR3 is 13 residues. V lost 0 bases and J lost 1, with 4 bases in between. CDR1 SGHDT and CDR2 YYEEEE come from the germline V gene. The CDR3 protein is CASSLAENTEAFF. The CDR3 DNA follows: TGTGCCAGCAGCTTGGCCGAGAACACTGAAGCTTTCTTT.

This clonotype has just a few counts. The V gene is TRBV19, the J gene TRBJ1-1, with 7 bases matching TRBD1. After removal of 5 bases from V and 6 bases from J, the junction contained 15 bases not matched to a gene. The CDR3 sequence is 16 residues long. CDR1 LNHDA and CDR2 SQIVND come from the germline V gene (reference sequence). CDR3 in DNA: TGTGCCAGTAGTCGGGGAGGGGGCGCGAAAACGTCTGAAGCTTTCTTT. The encoded protein is CASSRGGGAKTSEAFF.

The gene calls are TRBV6-1 and TRBJ1-4; 7 bases fit TRBD1. Germline lookup yields CDR1 MNHNS and CDR2 SASEGT. The V and J ends lost 6 bases and 13 bases, in that order; junction bases with no gene match: 14. The CDR3 totals 14 residues. CDR3 sequence reads: CASSHRQGLMSLFF. The CDR3 DNA reads TGTGCCAGCAGCCACCGACAGGGTTTAATGTCACTGTTTTTT.

This clonotype was seen a handful of times. The CDR3 sequence is CAWGTSWAEQFF. The CDR3 coding sequence is TGTGCCTGGGGGACTAGCTGGGCTGAGCAGTTCTTC. The chain combines TRBV30 with TRBJ2-1; TRBD2 matches at 9 bases. This CDR3 is built from 12 residues. V was pared by 5 bases and J by 9 bases, with 5 bases of the junction left unmatched. CDR1 GTSNPN and CDR2 SVGIG come from the germline V gene (reference sequence).